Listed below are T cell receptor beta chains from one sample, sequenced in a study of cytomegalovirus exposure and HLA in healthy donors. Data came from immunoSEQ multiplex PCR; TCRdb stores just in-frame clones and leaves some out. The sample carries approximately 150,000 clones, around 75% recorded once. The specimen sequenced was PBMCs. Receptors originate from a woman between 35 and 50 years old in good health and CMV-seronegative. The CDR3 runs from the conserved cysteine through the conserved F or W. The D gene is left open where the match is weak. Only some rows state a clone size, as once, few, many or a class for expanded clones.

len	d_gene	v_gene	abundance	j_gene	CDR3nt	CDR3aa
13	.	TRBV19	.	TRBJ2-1	TGTGCCAGTAGTATTCAGGGCTACAATGAGCAGTTCTTC	CASSIQGYNEQFF
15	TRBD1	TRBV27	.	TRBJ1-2	TGTGCCAGCAGTCCTAGGACAGGGCCGGGCTATGGCTACACCTTC	CASSPRTGPGYGYTF
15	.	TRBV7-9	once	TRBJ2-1	TGTGCCAGCAGCCAACGGGCCGGGAGCATCGATGAGCAGTTCTTC	CASSQRAGSIDEQFF
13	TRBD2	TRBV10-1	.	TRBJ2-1	TGCGCCAGCACTAGCGGGACCTTGGGGGAGCAGTTCTTC	CASTSGTLGEQFF
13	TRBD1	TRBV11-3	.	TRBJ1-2	TGTGCCAGCAGCTTAGGGACAGGGCGCGGCTACACCTTC	CASSLGTGRGYTF
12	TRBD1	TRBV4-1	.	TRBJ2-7	TGCGCCAGCAGCGACAGGGTGAACGAGCAGTACTTC	CASSDRVNEQYF
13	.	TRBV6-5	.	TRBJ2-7	TGTGCCTCTTATGGGACATCCACCTACGAGCAGTACTTC	CASYGTSTYEQYF
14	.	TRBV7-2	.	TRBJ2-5	TGTGCCAGCAGCTTATCTAGTAGCTCGGAGACCCAGTACTTC	CASSLSSSSETQYF
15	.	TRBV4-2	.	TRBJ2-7	TGTGCCAGCAGCCAACGGCCACAGCAGGGCTACGAGCAGTACTTC	CASSQRPQQGYEQYF
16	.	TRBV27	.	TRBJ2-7	TGTGCCAGCAGTACTCTCACCCGGGTGGTCCCCTACGAGCAGTACTTC	CASSTLTRVVPYEQYF
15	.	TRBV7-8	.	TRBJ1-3	TGTGCCAGCAGCCGCCAGTCTCAGTCTGGAAACACCATATATTTT	CASSRQSQSGNTIYF
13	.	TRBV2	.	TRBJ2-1	TGTGCCAGCAACAGGAGAGACAACAATGAGCAGTTCTTC	CASNRRDNNEQFF
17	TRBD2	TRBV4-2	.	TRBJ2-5	TGTGCCAGCAGCCAGGGCACTAGCGGGCAAATTGGAGAGACCCAGTACTTC	CASSQGTSGQIGETQYF
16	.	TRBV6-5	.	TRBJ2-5	TGTGCCAGCAGTTGGGGCGGGACGGCCACCCAAGAGACCCAGTACTTC	CASSWGGTATQETQYF
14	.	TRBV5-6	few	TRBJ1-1	TGTGCCAGCAGCTTGGGGGGCGCTAGGACTGAAGCTTTCTTT	CASSLGGARTEAFF
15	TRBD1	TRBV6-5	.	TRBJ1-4	TGTGCCAGCAAAGTTATGCAGGGGGTTGGAGAAAAACTGTTTTTT	CASKVMQGVGEKLFF
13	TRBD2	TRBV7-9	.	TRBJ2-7	TGTTCCAGCAGCTCGCGGACTAGCGGCGAGCAGTACTTC	CSSSSRTSGEQYF
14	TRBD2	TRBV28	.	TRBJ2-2	TGTGCCAGCAGCTGGGGGGAGGGCACCGGGGAGCTGTTTTTT	CASSWGEGTGELFF
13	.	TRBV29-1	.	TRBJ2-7	TGCAGCGTTGAGGACGGGAGCTCCTACGAGCAGTACTTC	CSVEDGSSYEQYF
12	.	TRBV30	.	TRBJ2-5	TGTGCCTGGAGCCACGGGCAAGAGACCCAGTACTTC	CAWSHGQETQYF
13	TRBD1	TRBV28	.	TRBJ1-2	TGTGCCAGCAGTTCTACAGGGGGCTTTGGCTACACCTTC	CASSSTGGFGYTF
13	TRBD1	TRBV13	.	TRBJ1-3	TGTGCCAGCAGCCCCGGACAGGCAGGCACCATATATTTT	CASSPGQAGTIYF
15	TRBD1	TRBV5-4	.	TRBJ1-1	TGTGCCAGCAGCTTACCCCGACAGGGGAACACTGAAGCTTTCTTT	CASSLPRQGNTEAFF
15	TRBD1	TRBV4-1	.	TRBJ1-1	TGCGCCAGCAGCCAAGAGGGACAGGGTTTCGCTGAAGCTTTCTTT	CASSQEGQGFAEAFF
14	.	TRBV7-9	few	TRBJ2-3	TGTGCCAGCAGCTTAGGCCCGGGTGGGGATACGCAGTATTTT	CASSLGPGGDTQYF
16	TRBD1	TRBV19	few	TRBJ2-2	TGTGCCAGTAGTATCCCAGGACAGGGGTTGTTAGGGGAGCTGTTTTTT	CASSIPGQGLLGELFF
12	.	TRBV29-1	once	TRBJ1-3	TGCAGCGCCCGATCGCCGGGGGACACCATATATTTT	CSARSPGDTIYF
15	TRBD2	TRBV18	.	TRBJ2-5	TGTGCCAGCTCATCTGGACTAGCGGTTCAAGAGACCCAGTACTTC	CASSSGLAVQETQYF
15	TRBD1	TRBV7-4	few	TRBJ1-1	TGTGCCAGCAGCCTAGGGGGCAGGGGGTCCCTGAAAGCTTTCTTT	CASSLGGRGSLKAFF
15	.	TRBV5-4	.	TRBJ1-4	TGTGCCAGCAGCCTTCAGGGGACCATTAATGAAAAACTGTTTTTT	CASSLQGTINEKLFF
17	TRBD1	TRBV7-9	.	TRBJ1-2	TGTGCCAGCAGCCCCAGGAGTGGTGGAACAGGGGCCTATGGCTACACCTTC	CASSPRSGGTGAYGYTF
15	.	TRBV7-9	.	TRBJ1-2	TGTGCCAGCAGCTGGACCGGGACACGGGCCCATGGCTACACCTTC	CASSWTGTRAHGYTF
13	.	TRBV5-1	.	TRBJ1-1	TGCGCCAGCAGCTTGTTACAGAACACTGAAGCTTTCTTT	CASSLLQNTEAFF
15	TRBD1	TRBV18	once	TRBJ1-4	TGTGCCAGCTCACCGAGACAGGGGTATAATGAAAAACTGTTTTTT	CASSPRQGYNEKLFF
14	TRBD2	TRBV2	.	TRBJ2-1	TGTGCCAGCAGTGATATAGCGGGAGACAATGAGCAGTTCTTC	CASSDIAGDNEQFF
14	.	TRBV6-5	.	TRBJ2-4	TGTGCCAGCAGCCAACCGGGAGGGGGCCGCATTCAGTACTTC	CASSQPGGGRIQYF
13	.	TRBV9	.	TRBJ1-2	TGTGCCAGCAGTGTCCGGGCCTCGGGGGGCTACACCTTC	CASSVRASGGYTF
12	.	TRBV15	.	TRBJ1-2	TGTGCCACCAGCCCCCGGCGGTATGGCTACACCTTC	CATSPRRYGYTF
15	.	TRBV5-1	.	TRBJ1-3	TGCGCCAGCAGCTTTTACGGGGCGGGAGGAAACACCATATATTTT	CASSFYGAGGNTIYF
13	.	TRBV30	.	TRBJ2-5	TGTGCCTGGAGCGCGGCAGCTGTAGAGACCCAGTACTTC	CAWSAAAVETQYF
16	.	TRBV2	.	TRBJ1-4	TGTGCCAGCAACAATCGAGGGGGACAAGCTAATGAAAAACTGTTTTTT	CASNNRGGQANEKLFF
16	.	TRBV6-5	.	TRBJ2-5	TGTGCCAGCAGTTACTCGCCGGACAGCCGACAAGAGACCCAGTACTTC	CASSYSPDSRQETQYF
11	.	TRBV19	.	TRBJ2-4	TGTGCCAGTAGTTCCGTAAACATTCAGTACTTC	CASSSVNIQYF
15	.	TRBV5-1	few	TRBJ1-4	TGCGCCAGCAGCCCCGATCCCGGTGGTACTGAAAAACTGTTTTTT	CASSPDPGGTEKLFF
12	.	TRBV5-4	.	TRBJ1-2	TGTGCCAGCAGCTCGGGACTCGTTGGCTACACCTTC	CASSSGLVGYTF
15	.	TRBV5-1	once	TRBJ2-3	TGCGCCAGCAGCATGGGACAGCCAGCGGGAGATACGCAGTATTTT	CASSMGQPAGDTQYF
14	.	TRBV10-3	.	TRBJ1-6	TGTGCCATCAGTGGACAGTCTTATAATTCACCCCTCCACTTT	CAISGQSYNSPLHF
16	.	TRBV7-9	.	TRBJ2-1	TGTGCCAGCAGCCCCCCCCGCTCATTCGGGGTGATTGAGCAGTTCTTC	CASSPPRSFGVIEQFF
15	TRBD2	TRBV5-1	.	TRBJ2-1	TGCGCCAGCAGCTTGGGACTAGCGGCTAACAATGAGCAGTTCTTC	CASSLGLAANNEQFF